This T cell receptor (beta chain) was observed in a study of OX40 agonist ivuxolimab in advanced cancers. Some clones are missing from TCRdb's copy, which holds only in-frame ones; the method was immunoSEQ multiplex PCR. This table holds tens of thousands of clones, roughly 91% found once. The germline CDR1 and CDR2 sequences are MGHRA and YSYEKL. This CDR3 contains 16 residues. V was pared by 4 bases and J by 4 bases, with 10 bases of the junction left unmatched. The investigators sampled blood at baseline, at cycle 4 day 1, and at cycle 7 day 1. The sequenced sample was CD4+ or CD8+ T cells sorted from blood, obtained in a trial of the OX40 agonist ivuxolimab. The receptor was derived from an adult with an advanced solid tumor such as melanoma, head and neck, liver or kidney cancer. V and J are TRBV4-1 and TRBJ1-3; 7 positions agree with TRBD1. DNA for the CDR3: TGCGCCAGCAGCCGAGCCGGGACAGCGGGCGGAAACACCATATATTTT. Its translation is CASSRAGTAGGNTIYF.